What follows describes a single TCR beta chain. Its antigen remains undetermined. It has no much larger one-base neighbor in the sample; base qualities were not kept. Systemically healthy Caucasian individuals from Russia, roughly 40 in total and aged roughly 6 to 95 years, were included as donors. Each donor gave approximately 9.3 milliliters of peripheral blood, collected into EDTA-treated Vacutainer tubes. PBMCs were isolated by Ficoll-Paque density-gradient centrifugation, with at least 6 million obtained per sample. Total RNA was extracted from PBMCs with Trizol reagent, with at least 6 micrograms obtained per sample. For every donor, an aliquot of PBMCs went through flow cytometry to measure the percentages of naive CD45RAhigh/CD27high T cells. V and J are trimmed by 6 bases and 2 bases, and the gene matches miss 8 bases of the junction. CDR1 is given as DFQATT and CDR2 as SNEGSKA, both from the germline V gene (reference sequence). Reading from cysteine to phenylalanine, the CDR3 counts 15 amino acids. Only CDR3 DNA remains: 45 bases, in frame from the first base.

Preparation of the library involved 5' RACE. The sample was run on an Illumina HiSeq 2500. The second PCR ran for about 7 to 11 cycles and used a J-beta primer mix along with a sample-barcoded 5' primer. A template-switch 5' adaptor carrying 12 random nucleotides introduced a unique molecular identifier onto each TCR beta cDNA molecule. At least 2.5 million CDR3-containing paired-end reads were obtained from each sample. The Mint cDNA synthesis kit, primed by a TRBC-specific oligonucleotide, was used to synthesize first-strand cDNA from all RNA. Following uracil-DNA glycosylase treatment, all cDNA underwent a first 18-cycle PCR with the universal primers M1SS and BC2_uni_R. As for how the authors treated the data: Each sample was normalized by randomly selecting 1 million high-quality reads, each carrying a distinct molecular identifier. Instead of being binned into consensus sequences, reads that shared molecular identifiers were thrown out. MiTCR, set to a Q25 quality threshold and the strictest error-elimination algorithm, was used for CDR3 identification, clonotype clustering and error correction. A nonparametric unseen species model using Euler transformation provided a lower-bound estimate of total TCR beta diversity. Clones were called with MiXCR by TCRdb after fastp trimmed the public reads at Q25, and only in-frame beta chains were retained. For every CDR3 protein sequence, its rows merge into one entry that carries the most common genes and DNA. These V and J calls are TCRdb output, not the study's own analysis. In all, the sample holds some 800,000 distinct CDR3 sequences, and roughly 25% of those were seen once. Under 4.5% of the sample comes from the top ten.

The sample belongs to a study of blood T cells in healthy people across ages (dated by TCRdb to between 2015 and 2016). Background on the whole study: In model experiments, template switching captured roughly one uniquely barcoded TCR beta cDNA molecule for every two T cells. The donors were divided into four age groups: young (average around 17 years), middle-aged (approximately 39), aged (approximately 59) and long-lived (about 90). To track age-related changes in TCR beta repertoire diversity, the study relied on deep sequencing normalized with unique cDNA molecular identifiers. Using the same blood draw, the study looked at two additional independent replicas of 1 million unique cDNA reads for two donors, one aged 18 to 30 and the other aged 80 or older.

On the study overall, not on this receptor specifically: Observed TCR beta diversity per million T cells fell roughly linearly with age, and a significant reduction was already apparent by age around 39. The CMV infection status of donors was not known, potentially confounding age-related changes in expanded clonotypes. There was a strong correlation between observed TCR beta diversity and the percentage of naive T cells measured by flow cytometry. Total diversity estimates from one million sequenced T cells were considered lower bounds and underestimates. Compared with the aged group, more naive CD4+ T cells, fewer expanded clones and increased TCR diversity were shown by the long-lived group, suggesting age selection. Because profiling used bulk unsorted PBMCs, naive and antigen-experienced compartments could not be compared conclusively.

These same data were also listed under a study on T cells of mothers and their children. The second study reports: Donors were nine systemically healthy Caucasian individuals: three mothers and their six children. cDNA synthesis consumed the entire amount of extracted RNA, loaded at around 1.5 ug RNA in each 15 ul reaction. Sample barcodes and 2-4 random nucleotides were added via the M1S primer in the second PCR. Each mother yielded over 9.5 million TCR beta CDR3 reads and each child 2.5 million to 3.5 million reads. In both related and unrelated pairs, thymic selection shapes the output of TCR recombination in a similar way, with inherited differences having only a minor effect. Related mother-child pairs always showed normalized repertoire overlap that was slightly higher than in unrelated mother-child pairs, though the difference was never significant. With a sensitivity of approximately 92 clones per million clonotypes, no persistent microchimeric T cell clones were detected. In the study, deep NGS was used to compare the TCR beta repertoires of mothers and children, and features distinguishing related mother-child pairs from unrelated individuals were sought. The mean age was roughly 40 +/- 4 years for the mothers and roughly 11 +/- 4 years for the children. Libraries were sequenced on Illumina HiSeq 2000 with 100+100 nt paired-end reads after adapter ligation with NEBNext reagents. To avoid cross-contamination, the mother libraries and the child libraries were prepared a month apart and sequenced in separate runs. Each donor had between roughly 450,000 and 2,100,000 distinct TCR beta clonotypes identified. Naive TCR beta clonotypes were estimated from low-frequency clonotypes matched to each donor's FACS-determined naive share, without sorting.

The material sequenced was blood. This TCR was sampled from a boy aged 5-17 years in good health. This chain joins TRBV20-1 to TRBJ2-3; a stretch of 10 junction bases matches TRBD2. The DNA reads TGCAGTGCCCTCTCTAGCGGGGGATACACAGATACGCAGTATTTT. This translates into CSALSSGGYTDTQYF.